The 23 T cell receptor beta chains below were found in one sample sequenced in a study of T cell responses to AZD1222 COVID-19 vaccine. Profiled with immunoSEQ multiplex PCR; TCRdb holds only in-frame clones, not every one. The sample has 75,000 to 100,000 clones, almost 90% seen once. The starting material was peripheral blood, obtained on day 0 of AZD1222 vaccination. These TCRs come from an adult in good health.

J is TRBJ1-1 and V is TRBV7-2; no clear D gene. This CDR3 region has 17 residues. The germline gives CDR1 SGHTA, CDR2 FQGNSA. The V gene lost 2 bases and the J gene lost 0 bases, with 16 bases spanning the gap. The CDR3 DNA follows: TGTGCCAGCAGCTTAATAGTCCCGGCGCACATGAACACTGAAGCTTTCTTT. This translates into CASSLIVPAHMNTEAFF.

The J gene is TRBJ2-5, the V gene TRBV29-1; D gene ambiguous. V was cut by 2 bases and J by 3 bases, with 7 bases left in between. Germline assignment: CDR1 SQVTM and CDR2 ANQGSEA. The CDR3 runs to 12 residues. Here the CDR3 DNA reads TGCAGCGTTGAACCCAGAGAAGAGACCCAGTACTTC. It translates to CSVEPREETQYF.

Here the CDR3 reads CASSQEGPGLAGAFHSYEQYF. The CDR3 DNA reads as TGCGCCAGCAGCCAAGAAGGCCCGGGACTAGCGGGAGCGTTTCACTCCTACGAGCAGTACTTC. The chain joins TRBV4-3 to TRBJ2-7; 14 bases line up with TRBD2. The CDR3 has 21 residues. Losses at the gene ends were 0 bases for V and 0 bases for J; bases not matched to a gene: 13. Germline CDR1 reads LGHNA; CDR2 reads YSLEER.

The chain recombines TRBV28 with TRBJ2-1; 7 positions agree with TRBD2. The germline V gene has CDR1 MDHEN and CDR2 SYDVKM. This CDR3 region has 16 residues. The V and J ends lost 8 bases and 4 bases, in that order; junction bases with no gene match: 14. The CDR3: CASPPYASGAYNEQFF. Here the CDR3 DNA reads TGTGCCAGCCCTCCCTACGCCAGCGGGGCTTACAATGAGCAGTTCTTC.

The rearrangement joins TRBV14 to TRBJ2-4; perhaps TRBD2 as D (5 bases). V gave up 4 bases and J gave up 4 bases, with 11 bases separating them. The CDR3 totals 14 residues. Germline loops: CDR1 SGHDN, CDR2 FVKESK. The CDR3 is CASSRGNRKNIQYF. As DNA, the CDR3 is TGTGCCAGCAGCCGAGGGAACCGGAAAAACATTCAGTACTTC.

The chain combines TRBV18 with TRBJ2-7; 7 bases agree with TRBD1. The CDR3 is 15 amino acids. The germline CDR1 and CDR2 sequences are KGHSH and LQKENI. V lost 3 bases, J lost 4 bases, and 9 bases stayed unmatched. The CDR3 is CASSPGQSNTYEQYF. The DNA for the CDR3 is TGTGCCAGCTCACCGGGACAGAGTAATACGTACGAGCAGTACTTC.

The chain joins TRBV27 to TRBJ2-5; 8 nucleotides line up with TRBD1. There are 16 residues in the CDR3. CDR1 and CDR2 from the germline V gene are MNHEY and SMNVEV (reference sequence). V was clipped by 0 bases and J by 5 bases; unmatched bases: 8. The CDR3 loop reads CASSLSVYRGDETQYF. DNA for the CDR3: TGTGCCAGCAGTTTATCGGTATACAGGGGGGACGAGACCCAGTACTTC.

The rearrangement uses TRBV4-2 and TRBJ2-5; D remains ambiguous. Between the trimmed V and J ends, which lost 4 bases and 2 bases, there was a span of 8 bases. CDR1 and CDR2 from the germline V gene are LGHNA and YNFKEQ. The CDR3 length is 13 residues. CDR3 in DNA: TGTGCCAGCAGCCCTCTAGAACAAGAGACCCAGTACTTC. This codes for CASSPLEQETQYF.

V and J are TRBV7-2 and TRBJ2-1; TRBD2 agrees at 10 bases. In germline, CDR1 is SGHTA, CDR2 FQGNSA. The junction had 11 bases not matched to a gene; V was cut back by 1 base and J by 5 bases. This CDR3 is 18 amino acids long. The CDR3, as DNA: TGTGCCAGCAGCTTAGGCCTAGCGGGAGAATCTCTTCACAATGAGCAGTTCTTC. It translates to CASSLGLAGESLHNEQFF.

In this sample, this clone turned up once. This chain links TRBV7-2 with TRBJ1-2; D is unclear. With 1 base removed from V and 8 bases from J, the gap between germline ends came to 17 bases. CDR1 SGHTA and CDR2 FQGNSA come from the germline V gene. The CDR3 sequence is 15 residues long. The CDR3 sequence: CASSLVSTGMPGYTF. Here the CDR3 DNA reads TGTGCCAGCAGCTTAGTGTCAACGGGCATGCCCGGCTACACCTTC.

The chain carries TRBV7-9 and TRBJ2-1, with D uncertain. The CDR3 is 13 residues long. The V and J ends lost 4 bases and 5 bases respectively, with 9 bases between them. In germline, CDR1 is SEHNR, CDR2 FQNEAQ (reference sequence). The CDR3: CASSSAGNNEQFF. CDR3 bases: TGTGCCAGCAGCTCCGCCGGTAACAATGAGCAGTTCTTC.

The gene calls are TRBV7-2 and TRBJ2-7; a weak D match, TRBD1 (5 bases). The CDR3 extends over 12 amino acids. CDR1 and CDR2 (germline): SGHTA, FQGNSA. V was pared by 5 bases and J by 2 bases, with 7 bases between. The CDR3 DNA reads TGTGCCAGCAGCCGGACAACCTACGAGCAGTACTTC. Protein: CASSRTTYEQYF.

The table lists this clone with a count of one. The genes are TRBV3-1 (or the pseudogene TRBV3-2) and TRBJ2-3, with 13 bases that match TRBD2. This CDR3 region has 15 residues. Looked up from germline, CDR1 is LGHDT and CDR2 is YNNKEL (reference sequence). V shed 4 bases and J 7 bases; nucleotides not matched to a gene: 5. The CDR3 nucleotides are TGTGCCAGCAGCCGCAGGACTAGCGGGAGTTATACGCAGTATTTT. Its translation: CASSRRTSGSYTQYF.

V gene TRBV4-1 combines with J gene TRBJ2-2; 8 bases match TRBD2. V shed 2 bases, J shed 5 bases, and the junction held 4 bases outside the gene matches. Germline V gene lookup returns CDR1 MGHRA and CDR2 YSYEKL. The CDR3 is 15 amino acids. The CDR3 loop reads CASSQPGRGTGELFF. The CDR3 DNA reads TGCGCCAGCAGCCAACCCGGGAGGGGTACCGGGGAGCTGTTTTTT.

The J gene is TRBJ2-7, the V gene TRBV5-1, with 8 positions matching TRBD1. V was pared by 4 bases and J by 11 bases, with 14 bases of the junction left unmatched. The CDR3 consists of 14 residues. Germline V CDR1 and CDR2: SGHRS, YFSETQ. CDR3 sequence reads: CASSLMDRASGEYF. The CDR3 nucleotides are TGCGCCAGCAGCCTGATGGACAGGGCCAGCGGAGAGTACTTC.

A single count supports this clone. The J gene is TRBJ2-5, the V gene TRBV7-8; a possible D gene is TRBD1 (6 bases). Germline V gene sequence: CDR1 SGHVS, CDR2 FQNEAQ. This CDR3 spans 14 amino acids. Trimming stripped 5 bases from V and 1 base from J, with 11 bases between. The CDR3 DNA sequence: TGTGCCAGCAGCAAAGGGACAACCCAAGAGACCCAGTACTTC. Encoded protein: CASSKGTTQETQYF. Full variable domain (remainder filled in from reference TRBV7-8 and TRBJ2-5): GAGVSQSPRYKVAKRGQDVALRCDPISGHVSLFWYQQALGQGPEFLTYFQNEAQLDKSGLPSDRFFAERPEGSVSTLKIQRTQQEDSAVYLCASSKGTTQETQYFGPGTRLLVL.

The chain carries TRBV29-1 and TRBJ2-3; D not certain. The CDR3 totals 12 residues. V was pared by 1 base and J by 7 bases, with 9 bases between. Germline V gives CDR1 SQVTM, CDR2 ANQGSEA. The CDR3 here is CSVEGLYNTQYF. CDR3 in DNA: TGCAGCGTTGAAGGGCTCTATAATACGCAGTATTTT.

A few counts support this clone. This chain links TRBV2 with TRBJ2-7, with 8 bases identical to TRBD2. From germline, CDR1 is SNHLY and CDR2 FYNNEI. V shed 1 base, J shed 4 bases, and the junction held 6 bases outside the gene matches. The CDR3 covers 15 residues. The CDR3 here is CASSEGGASGYEQYF. As DNA, the CDR3 is TGTGCCAGCAGTGAAGGGGGTGCTAGCGGGTACGAGCAGTACTTC.

This clone came up once. The chain links TRBV7-2 to TRBJ2-2; tentatively, D is TRBD2 (5 bases). CDR1 SGHTA and CDR2 FQGNSA come from the germline V gene. Trimming removed 2 bases from V and 5 bases from J, with 24 bases in between. This CDR3 spans 19 amino acids. CDR3 sequence (DNA): TGTGCCAGCAGCTTATACTATTCTGGCGGGTCCCGAGGGACCGGGGAGCTGTTTTTT. Encoded protein: CASSLYYSGGSRGTGELFF.

A word on this clone: In the same sample, other DNA sequences code for this CDR3. V is TRBV6-5 and J is TRBJ1-1, with 7 bases identical to TRBD1. Germline loops: CDR1 MNHEY, CDR2 SVGAGI. CDR3 size: 13 residues. V lost 9 bases to trimming and J lost 2 bases; unmatched junction nucleotides: 6. CDR3 sequence (DNA): TGTGCCAGTAACAGGGGACTAAACACTGAAGCTTTCTTT. This encodes CASNRGLNTEAFF.

This clone has a handful of counts. The J gene is TRBJ2-7, the V gene TRBV6-5; no clear D gene. Looked up from germline, CDR1 is MNHEY and CDR2 is SVGAGI. V was shortened by 0 bases and J by 0 bases, with 12 bases between the two germline ends. CDR3 size: 16 residues. This CDR3 reads CASSYSNFDGSYEQYF. The CDR3 DNA follows: TGTGCCAGCAGTTACTCGAACTTTGACGGCTCCTACGAGCAGTACTTC.

This chain uses TRBV7-9 with TRBJ2-7; 7 positions agree with TRBD1. After removal of 5 bases from V and 3 bases from J, the junction contained 7 bases not matched to a gene. Germline values: CDR1 SEHNR, CDR2 FQNEAQ (reference sequence). This CDR3 comprises 14 residues. This CDR3 reads CASSPRDRLYEQYF. The CDR3 DNA is TGTGCCAGCAGCCCCCGGGACAGACTCTACGAGCAGTACTTC.

The chain couples TRBV30 to TRBJ2-7; D is uncertain. The V end was cut by 2 bases, the J end by 0 bases, with 11 bases between. Germline V lookup: CDR1 GTSNPN, CDR2 SVGIG (reference sequence). CDR3 length equals 14 residues. Here the CDR3 DNA reads TGTGCCTGGAGTCCCCAGAGCAGCTCCTACGAGCAGTACTTC. This encodes CAWSPQSSSYEQYF. Looking up the rest from reference TRBV30 and TRBJ2-7 gives the full variable domain: SQTIHQWPATLVQPVGSPLSLECTVEGTSNPNLYWYRQAAGRGLQLLFYSVGIGQISSEVPQNLSASRPQDRQFILSSKKLLLSDSGFYLCAWSPQSSSYEQYFGPGTRLTVT.